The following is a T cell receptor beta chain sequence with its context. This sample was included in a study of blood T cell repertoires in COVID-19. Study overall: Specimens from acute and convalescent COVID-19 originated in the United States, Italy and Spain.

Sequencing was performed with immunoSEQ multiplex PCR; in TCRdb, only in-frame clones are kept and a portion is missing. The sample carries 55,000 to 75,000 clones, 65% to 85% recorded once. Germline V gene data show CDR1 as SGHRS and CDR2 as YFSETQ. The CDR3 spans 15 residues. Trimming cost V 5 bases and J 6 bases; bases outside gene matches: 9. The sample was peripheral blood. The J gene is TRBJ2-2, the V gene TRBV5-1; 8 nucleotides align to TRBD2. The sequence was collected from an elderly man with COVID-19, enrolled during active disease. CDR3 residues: CASSLRGDLSGELFF. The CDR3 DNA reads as TGCGCCAGCAGTCTGCGGGGGGACCTTTCCGGGGAGCTGTTTTTT. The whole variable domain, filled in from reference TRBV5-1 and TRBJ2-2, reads KAGVTQTPRYLIKTRGQQVTLSCSPISGHRSVSWYQQTPGQGLQFLFEYFSETQRNKGNFPGRFSGRQFSNSRSEMNVSTLELGDSALYLCASSLRGDLSGELFFGEGSRLTVL.